Listed here are 14 T cell receptor beta chains from one sample, sequenced in a study of T cells in localized non-small cell lung cancer. Profiling relied on immunoSEQ multiplex PCR, and the TCRdb table lists in-frame clones only, not all of them. The sample consists of about 46,000 clones, about 86% of them appearing once. The sample in question was peripheral blood mononuclear cells, obtained before any cancer treatment. These receptors were collected from a man between 40 and 75 years old with stage III lung adenocarcinoma.

The V gene is TRBV30, the J gene TRBJ2-5; D possibly uses TRBD1 or TRBD2 (6 bases each). V was clipped by 4 bases and J by 2 bases, with 17 bases between them. Per the germline V gene, CDR1 is GTSNPN and CDR2 is SVGIG (reference sequence). This CDR3 is built from 15 residues. This chain's CDR3 is CAWNLRGGGQETQYF. The CDR3 coding sequence is TGTGCCTGGAACCTAAGAGGGGGAGGACAAGAGACCCAGTACTTC.

The V and J genes are TRBV14 and TRBJ2-1; D may be TRBD1 or TRBD2 (5 bases each). This CDR3 is 15 amino acids long. Trimming removed 5 bases from V and 6 bases from J, with 17 bases in between. Germline CDR1 SGHDN, CDR2 FVKESK. CDR3 protein: CASSSLLEGSNEQFF. The CDR3 DNA reads as TGTGCCAGCAGCTCACTACTAGAGGGGTCCAATGAGCAGTTCTTC.

In regard to this clone: This sequence may be a read error, since a much larger clone differs from it by one base. V and J are TRBV11-2 and TRBJ2-1; D uncertain. V lost 5 bases, J lost 4 bases, and 9 bases lay in between. The CDR3 is 13 residues long. Germline V gives CDR1 SGHAT, CDR2 FQNNGV. CDR3 amino acids: CASSLIEYNEQFF. For the CDR3, the DNA is TGTGCCAGCAGCCTTATTGAGTACAATGAGCAGTTCTTC.

CDR3 in amino acids: CSVTGGLSSYEQYF. In DNA, the CDR3 is TGCAGCGTAACGGGCGGTCTGAGCTCCTACGAGCAGTACTTC. The gene calls are TRBV29-1 and TRBJ2-7; no clear D. V was cut by 6 bases and J by 0 bases, with 15 bases left in between. The CDR3 is 14 amino acids. CDR1 is SQVTM, CDR2 ANQGSEA, per germline.

The sample holds a few counts of this clone. The rearrangement joins TRBV7-3 to TRBJ2-7, with D unclear. The V end lost 5 bases, the J end lost 0 bases, and 11 bases lay between the germline ends. Germline CDR1 and CDR2: SGHTA and FQGTGA. The CDR3 is 14 residues long. The CDR3 loop reads CASSPYGDSYEQYF. The CDR3 DNA reads as TGTGCCAGCAGCCCGTATGGGGACTCCTACGAGCAGTACTTC.

The chain employs TRBV2 and TRBJ2-7, with 8 bases fitting TRBD1. The germline V gene encodes CDR1 SNHLY and CDR2 FYNNEI. V lost 2 bases to trimming and J lost 2 bases; unmatched junction nucleotides: 8. There are 16 residues in the CDR3. Written as DNA, the CDR3 is TGTGCCAGCAGTGAATTTACCGGGACAGGTCCCTACGAGCAGTACTTC. It translates to CASSEFTGTGPYEQYF.

As to this clone: Other nucleotide sequences from this sample produce the same CDR3. J is TRBJ2-1 and V is TRBV9, with D tentatively TRBD2 (5 bases). Germline V lookup: CDR1 SGDLS, CDR2 YYNGEE. There are 14 residues in the CDR3. The V end lost 0 bases, the J end lost 4 bases, and 8 bases lay between the germline ends. CDR3 sequence reads: CASSVATSYNEQFF. The CDR3 nucleotides read TGTGCCAGCAGCGTAGCTACTAGTTACAATGAGCAGTTCTTC.

The chain employs TRBV2 and TRBJ2-1; 15 bases map to TRBD2. V was pared by 6 bases and J by 10 bases, with 10 bases of the junction left unmatched. The CDR3 spans 16 residues. CDR1 and CDR2 (germline): SNHLY, FYNNEI. CDR3 DNA: TGTGCCAGCAGGCGGAGGACTAGCGGGGGGGCCAGGGAGCAGTTCTTC. Its translation is CASRRRTSGGAREQFF.

The gene calls are TRBV11-3 and TRBJ2-1; unclear D gene. Trimming stripped 1 base from V and 6 bases from J, with 10 bases between. This CDR3 contains 14 residues. The V gene's germline CDR1 is SGHNT and CDR2 YENEEA. The CDR3 loop is CASSLGAWTNEQFF. In DNA, the CDR3 is TGTGCCAGCAGCTTAGGGGCTTGGACCAATGAGCAGTTCTTC.

This chain uses TRBV11-2 with TRBJ2-5, with D perhaps assigned TRBD1 or TRBD2 (6 bases each). Between the trimmed V and J ends, which lost 0 bases and 5 bases, there was a span of 13 bases. The CDR3 consists of 15 residues. Germline-derived CDR1 and CDR2 are SGHAT and FQNNGV. CDR3 in amino acids: CASSLEGGLDETQYF. For the CDR3, the DNA is TGTGCCAGCAGCTTAGAGGGGGGCCTCGACGAGACCCAGTACTTC.

This clone occurred once. This rearrangement joins TRBV4-2 to TRBJ2-2, with D perhaps being TRBD1 or TRBD2 (5 bases each). Trimming took off 4 bases at V and 4 bases at J, with 13 bases between the two ends. Germline V gene lookup returns CDR1 LGHNA and CDR2 YNFKEQ. This CDR3 contains 15 residues. CDR3: CASSPAGDRTGELFF. The DNA of the CDR3 is TGTGCCAGCAGCCCAGCCGGGGACCGCACCGGGGAGCTGTTTTTT.

The chain couples TRBV6-5 to TRBJ1-2, with D unclear. V dropped 6 bases and J dropped 4 bases, with 12 bases sitting between them. Germline V gene sequence: CDR1 MNHEY, CDR2 SVGAGI. The CDR3 has 13 amino acids. The CDR3 DNA reads TGTGCCAGCAGGTCCCGGGCCACCTATGGCTACACCTTC. This gives the protein CASRSRATYGYTF.

The chain is built from TRBV11-2 and TRBJ2-3, with TRBD1 matching 8 bases. Losses at the gene ends were 5 bases for V and 4 bases for J; bases not matched to a gene: 8. This CDR3 comprises 15 residues. Germline-derived CDR1 and CDR2 are SGHAT and FQNNGV. The CDR3 is CASSPRAGGPDTQYF. The DNA for the CDR3 is TGTGCCAGCAGCCCCAGGGCAGGGGGCCCAGATACGCAGTATTTT.

The gene calls are TRBV19 and TRBJ1-6, with 9 bases identical to TRBD1. CDR3 length: 15 amino acids. Germline CDR1 and CDR2: LNHDA and SQIVND (reference sequence). Unmatched junction bases numbered 7, after V lost 5 bases and J lost 8 bases. The CDR3 DNA reads TGTGCCAGTAGTGAACCGGGACAGGGAGATTCACCCCTCCACTTT. This encodes CASSEPGQGDSPLHF.